These 8 T cell receptor beta chains share one sample of origin, sequenced in a study of blood T cell repertoires in COVID-19. Sequenced by immunoSEQ multiplex PCR; TCRdb stores in-frame clones only, minus some. The sample yields approximately 150,000 clones, 81% seen once. The sample comprised peripheral blood. The origin of the receptors is a human donor in a cohort sampled during active COVID-19.

The chain carries TRBV27 and TRBJ1-2; possible D gene TRBD1, 6 bases. The CDR3 is 14 amino acids. Germline CDR1 reads MNHEY; CDR2 reads SMNVEV (reference sequence). V was trimmed by 2 bases and J by 4 bases, leaving 11 bases between them. CDR3 region: CASSLRGQLYGYTF. The CDR3 DNA is TGTGCCAGCAGTTTAAGGGGACAACTCTATGGCTACACCTTC.

Concerning this clone itself: The same CDR3 is also encoded by other DNA sequences in this sample. The chain couples TRBV11-2 to TRBJ1-1, with D possibly matching TRBD1 (5 bases). The germline V and J ends were trimmed by 0 bases and 1 base, with 9 bases remaining between them. The CDR3 is made up of 15 amino acids. The germline gives CDR1 SGHAT, CDR2 FQNNGV. The CDR3 nucleotides are TGTGCCAGCAGCTTAGATCCAGGGCCGAACACTGAAGCTTTCTTT. Translated: CASSLDPGPNTEAFF.

V and J are TRBV5-8 and TRBJ1-1; weak D call: TRBD1 (6 bases). Trimming left V 5 bases short and J 12 bases short, with 20 bases between. The CDR3 is made up of 13 amino acids. CDR1 and CDR2 (germline): SGHTS, YDEGEE. DNA of the CDR3: TGTGCCAGCAGGAATCCAGGGGTCCGGTCGACTTTCTTT. Its protein is CASRNPGVRSTFF.

This chain links TRBV27 with TRBJ1-2; 9 positions agree with TRBD1. The V gene end was trimmed by 5 bases and the J gene end by 7 bases; junction bases not matched to a gene: 11. Germline CDR1 MNHEY, CDR2 SMNVEV (reference sequence). This CDR3 has 15 amino acids. The CDR3 nucleotides read TGTGCCAGCAGTCCCCAGGGGACAGGGAGAAGTGGCTACACCTTC. As protein: CASSPQGTGRSGYTF.

The V gene is TRBV4-3, the J gene TRBJ1-1, with a possible D match to TRBD1 (6 bases). Trimming removed 3 bases from V and 7 bases from J, with 18 bases in between. This CDR3 spans 15 amino acids. Germline V gene sequence: CDR1 LGHNA, CDR2 YSLEER. CDR3 in DNA: TGCGCCAGCAGCCAGTCAATACAGGGCTTTTTTGAAGCTTTCTTT. As protein: CASSQSIQGFFEAFF.

This clone was counted between two and nine times. The gene calls are TRBV19 and TRBJ1-5; tentative D call: TRBD1 (6 bases). The V end was cut by 3 bases, the J end by 6 bases, with 15 bases between. This CDR3 has 15 residues. Germline lookup yields CDR1 LNHDA and CDR2 SQIVND (reference sequence). Here the CDR3 reads CASSISGMDSQPQHF. As DNA, the CDR3 is TGTGCCAGTAGTATTTCAGGAATGGACAGTCAGCCCCAGCATTTT. Complete variable domain (other parts from reference TRBV19 and TRBJ1-5): DGGITQSPKYLFRKEGQNVTLSCEQNLNHDAMYWYRQDPGQGLRLIYYSQIVNDFQKGDIAEGYSVSREKKESFPLTVTSAQKNPTAFYLCASSISGMDSQPQHFGDGTRLSIL.

V usage is TRBV5-6 and J usage is TRBJ1-3; D gene unclear. The CDR3 length is 15 residues. Per germline, CDR1 SGHDT and CDR2 YYEEEE. The germline V and J ends were trimmed by 1 base and 2 bases, with 10 bases remaining between them. In nucleotides, the CDR3 is TGTGCCAGCAGCTTGCTTTCGGGGACTGGAAACACCATATATTTT. Its protein is CASSLLSGTGNTIYF.

This clone was detected ten times or more. The gene calls are TRBV12-3 or TRBV12-4 and TRBJ2-7; D is unclear. V lost 1 base, J lost 6 bases, and 10 bases lay in between. The CDR3 length is 13 residues. The CDR3 sequence: CASSLGQAGEQYF. DNA for the CDR3: TGTGCCAGCAGTTTAGGGCAGGCTGGCGAGCAGTACTTC.